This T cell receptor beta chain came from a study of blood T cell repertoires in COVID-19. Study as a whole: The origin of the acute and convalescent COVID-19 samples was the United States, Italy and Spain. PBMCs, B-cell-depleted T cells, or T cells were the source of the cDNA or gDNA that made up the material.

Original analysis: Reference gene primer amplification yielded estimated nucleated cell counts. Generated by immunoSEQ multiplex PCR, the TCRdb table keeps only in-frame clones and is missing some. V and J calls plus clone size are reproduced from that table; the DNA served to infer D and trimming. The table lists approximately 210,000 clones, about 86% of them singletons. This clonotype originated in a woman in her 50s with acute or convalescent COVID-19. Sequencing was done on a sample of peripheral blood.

Here the CDR3 reads CASRSTGANQPQHF. In DNA form, the CDR3 reads TGTGCCAGCAGATCGACAGGGGCAAATCAGCCCCAGCATTTT. The rearrangement links TRBV27 to TRBJ1-5, with 8 bases identical to TRBD1. The CDR3 covers 14 residues. Per germline, CDR1 MNHEY and CDR2 SMNVEV (reference sequence). V was pared by 6 bases and J by 4 bases, with 5 bases of the junction left unmatched.